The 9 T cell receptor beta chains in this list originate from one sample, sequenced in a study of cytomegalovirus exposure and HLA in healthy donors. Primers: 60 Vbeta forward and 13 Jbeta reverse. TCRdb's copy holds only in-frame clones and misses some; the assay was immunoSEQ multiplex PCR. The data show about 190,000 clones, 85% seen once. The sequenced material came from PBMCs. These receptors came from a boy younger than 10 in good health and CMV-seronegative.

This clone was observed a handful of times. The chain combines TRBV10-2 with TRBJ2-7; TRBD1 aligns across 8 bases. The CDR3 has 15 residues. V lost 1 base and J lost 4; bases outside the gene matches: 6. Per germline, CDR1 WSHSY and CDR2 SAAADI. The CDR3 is CASSELGTGVYEQYV. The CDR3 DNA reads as TGCGCCAGCAGTGAGTTGGGGACAGGAGTTTACGAGCAGTACGTC.

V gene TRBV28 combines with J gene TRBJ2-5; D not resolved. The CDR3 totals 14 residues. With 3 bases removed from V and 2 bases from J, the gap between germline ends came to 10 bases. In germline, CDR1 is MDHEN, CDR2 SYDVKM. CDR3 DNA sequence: TGTGCCAGCAGTTTCTTCGACACGCAAGAGACCCAGTACTTC. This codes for CASSFFDTQETQYF.

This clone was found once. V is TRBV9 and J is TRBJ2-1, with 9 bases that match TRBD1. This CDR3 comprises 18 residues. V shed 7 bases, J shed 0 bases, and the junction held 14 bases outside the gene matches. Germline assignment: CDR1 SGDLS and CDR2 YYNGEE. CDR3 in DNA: TGTGCCAGCGGGAGAGAACCTGGGACAGGGAGCTCCTACAATGAGCAGTTCTTC. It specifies CASGREPGTGSSYNEQFF. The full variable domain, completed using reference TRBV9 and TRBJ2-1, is DSGVTQTPKHLITATGQRVTLRCSPRSGDLSVYWYQQSLDQGLQFLIQYYNGEERAKGNILERFSAQQFPDLHSELNLSSLELGDSALYFCASGREPGTGSSYNEQFFGPGTRLTVL.

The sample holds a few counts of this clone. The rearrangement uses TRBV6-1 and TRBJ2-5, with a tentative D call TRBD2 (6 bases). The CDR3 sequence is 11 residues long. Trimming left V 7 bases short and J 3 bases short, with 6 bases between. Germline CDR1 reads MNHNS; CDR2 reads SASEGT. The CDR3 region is CASTGEETQYF. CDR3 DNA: TGTGCCAGCACGGGGGAAGAGACCCAGTACTTC.

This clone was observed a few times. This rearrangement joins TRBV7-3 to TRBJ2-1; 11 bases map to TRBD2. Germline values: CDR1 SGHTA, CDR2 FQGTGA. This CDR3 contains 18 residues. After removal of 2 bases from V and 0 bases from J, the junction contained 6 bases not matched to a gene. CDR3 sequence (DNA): TGTGCCAGCAGCTTAGGTCTAGCGGGGGGTAGCTCCTACAATGAGCAGTTCTTC. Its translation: CASSLGLAGGSSYNEQFF.

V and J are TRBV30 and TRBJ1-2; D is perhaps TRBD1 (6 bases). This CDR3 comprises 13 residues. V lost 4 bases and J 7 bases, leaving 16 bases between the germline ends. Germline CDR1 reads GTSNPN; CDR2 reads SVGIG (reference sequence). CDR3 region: CAWIAGEFGGYTF. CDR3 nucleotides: TGTGCCTGGATAGCAGGGGAGTTCGGTGGCTACACCTTC.

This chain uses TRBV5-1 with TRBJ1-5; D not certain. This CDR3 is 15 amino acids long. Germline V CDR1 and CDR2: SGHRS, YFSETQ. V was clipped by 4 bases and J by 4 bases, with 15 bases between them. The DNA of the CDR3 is TGCGCCAGCAGCCCGCGGCCAGGAGGGAATCAGCCCCAGCATTTT. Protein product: CASSPRPGGNQPQHF.

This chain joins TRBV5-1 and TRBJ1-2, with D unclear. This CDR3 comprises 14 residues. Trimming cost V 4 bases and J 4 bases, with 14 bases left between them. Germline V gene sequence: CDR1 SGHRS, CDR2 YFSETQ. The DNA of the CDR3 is TGCGCCAGCAGCCCAGCAGGCAAAGGCTATGGCTACACCTTC. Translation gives CASSPAGKGYGYTF.

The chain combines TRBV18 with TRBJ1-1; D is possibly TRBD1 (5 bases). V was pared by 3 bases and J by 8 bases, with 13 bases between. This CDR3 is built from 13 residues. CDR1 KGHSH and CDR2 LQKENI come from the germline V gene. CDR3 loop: CASSPKTGLEAFF. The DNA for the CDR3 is TGTGCCAGCTCACCTAAAACAGGATTGGAAGCTTTCTTT.